This T cell receptor beta chain is from a study of T-cell memory formation after mild COVID-19. TCRdb recomputed calls from the 5' RACE reads with MiXCR, one row per CDR3 protein. The sample contains 500,000 to 650,000 distinct CDR3 sequences, less than 25% of which appear only once. This clonotype was seen a few times. This CDR3 has 12 amino acids. V was clipped by 3 bases and J by 8 bases, with 7 bases between them. CDR1 and CDR2 (germline): MNHNS, SASEGT. The genes are TRBV6-1 and TRBJ1-4, with D uncertain. The sample was PBMCs or a T cell subset sorted from them (not recorded which). The receptor was isolated from an adult woman who had mild COVID-19 (a few samples of this study predate the infection). Cell type and time point are not known. The CDR3 bases are TGTGCCAGCAGTGAGATTGGGGAAAAACTGTTTTTT. Translated: CASSEIGEKLFF.